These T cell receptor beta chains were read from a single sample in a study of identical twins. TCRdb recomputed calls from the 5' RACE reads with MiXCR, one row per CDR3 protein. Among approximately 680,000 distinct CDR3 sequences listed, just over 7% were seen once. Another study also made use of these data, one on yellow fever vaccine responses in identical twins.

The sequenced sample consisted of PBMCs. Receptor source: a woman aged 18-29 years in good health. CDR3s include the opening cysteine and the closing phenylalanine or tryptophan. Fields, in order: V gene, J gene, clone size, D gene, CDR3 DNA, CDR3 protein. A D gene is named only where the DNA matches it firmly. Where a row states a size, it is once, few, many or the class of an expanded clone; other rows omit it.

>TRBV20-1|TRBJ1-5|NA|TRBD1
TGCAGTGCAAAGGGACAGGGGCTGCCCCAGCATTTT
CSAKGQGLPQHF
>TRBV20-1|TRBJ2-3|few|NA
TGCAGTGCTAGGGACTACTCACAGGATACGCAGTATTTT
CSARDYSQDTQYF
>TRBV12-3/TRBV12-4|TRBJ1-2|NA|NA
TGTGCCAGCAGTACAGGGTTTCGCTACACCTTC
CASSTGFRYTF
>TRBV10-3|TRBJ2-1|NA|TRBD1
TGTGCCATCAGTGAACCTGGACAGGGCAATGAGCAGTTCTTC
CAISEPGQGNEQFF
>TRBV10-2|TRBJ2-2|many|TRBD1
TGCGCCAGCGGGGACAGGGATTGGTCCGGGGAGCTGTTTTTT
CASGDRDWSGELFF
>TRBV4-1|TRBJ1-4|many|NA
TGCGCCAGCAGCCAGACTGTTAAACCAGCTGCAACTAATGAAAAACTGTTTTTT
CASSQTVKPAATNEKLFF
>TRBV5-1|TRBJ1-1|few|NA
TGCGCCAGCAGCCCCTTGACAGCCACTGAAGCTTTCTTT
CASSPLTATEAFF
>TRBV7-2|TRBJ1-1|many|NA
TGTGCCAGCAGCCATGGATCCGTTCTAGTTGAAGCTTTCTTT
CASSHGSVLVEAFF
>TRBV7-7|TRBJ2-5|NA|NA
TGTGCCAGCAGCTTGTGGGTTACGGAGACCCAGTACTTC
CASSLWVTETQYF
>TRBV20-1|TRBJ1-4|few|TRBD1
TGCAGTGTCAGGGGGCTAGTTGAAAAACTGTTTTTT
CSVRGLVEKLFF
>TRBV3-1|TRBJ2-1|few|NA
TGTGCCAGCAGCCAGGATAGGCCGACGGCGGGATACAATGAGCAGTTCTTC
CASSQDRPTAGYNEQFF
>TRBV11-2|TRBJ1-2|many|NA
TGTGCCAGCAGCCCACCGAAAGCCTGGATCTATGGCTACACCTTC
CASSPPKAWIYGYTF
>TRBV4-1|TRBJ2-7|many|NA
TGCGCCAGCAGCCAACCATTCATCTCCTACGAGCAGTACTTC
CASSQPFISYEQYF
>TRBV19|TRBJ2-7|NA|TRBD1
TGTGCCAGTAGTATACGGTTATCACAGGGGGCAAATTCCTACGAGCAGTACTTC
CASSIRLSQGANSYEQYF